These T cell receptor beta chains were read from a single sample in a study of cytomegalovirus exposure and HLA in healthy donors. Profiling relied on immunoSEQ multiplex PCR, and the TCRdb table lists in-frame clones only, not all of them. The sample yields nearly 110,000 clones, over 70% seen once. Sequencing was performed on PBMCs. These receptors were collected from a man aged 25 to 40 in good health and CMV-seronegative. The CDR3 runs from the conserved cysteine through the conserved F or W. The D gene is left open where the match is weak. A row's size may be missing; if present it is once, few, many or a size class.

d_call	j_call	v_call	clone_size	cdr3_nt	cdr3_aa
TRBD2	TRBJ2-5	TRBV5-1	-	TGCGCCAGCAGCTTTAGGGTAGGGACTAGCGGGCAAGAGACCCAGTACTTC	CASSFRVGTSGQETQYF
-	TRBJ1-2	TRBV6-5	-	TGTGCCAGCAGTTACTCCCCGTTGGCCCCCCACACCTTC	CASSYSPLAPHTF
-	TRBJ2-2	TRBV7-8	-	TGTGCCAGCAGCTTAAGGGACATGTCGGGGGAGCTGTTTTTT	CASSLRDMSGELFF
TRBD2	TRBJ2-3	TRBV19	-	TGTGCCAGTCAACTAGCGGGAGTAGCAGATACGCAGTATTTT	CASQLAGVADTQYF
-	TRBJ2-3	TRBV6-1	-	TGTGCCAGCAGTGAGGGCCCCACAGATACGCAGTATTTT	CASSEGPTDTQYF
-	TRBJ2-5	TRBV5-4	-	TGTGCCAGCAGTTCCGGAGGGGGCCAACCCTCGGAGACCCAGTACTTC	CASSSGGGQPSETQYF
TRBD1	TRBJ2-1	TRBV4-1	-	TGCGCCAGCAGCCTCCTGGGACAGAGCTCCTACAATGAGCAGTTCTTC	CASSLLGQSSYNEQFF
-	TRBJ2-2	TRBV6-1	-	TGTGCCAGCAGTCCAATCTTACCGGGTGGGCTGTTTTTT	CASSPILPGGLFF
-	TRBJ1-1	TRBV18	-	TGTGCCAGCTCTCCTACTTTGGGCGCTGAAGCTTTCTTT	CASSPTLGAEAFF
-	TRBJ2-7	TRBV7-9	-	TGTGCCAGCAGCTTATGGTTTTGGGAGGGGACAGGAATCTCCTACGAGCAGTACTTC	CASSLWFWEGTGISYEQYF
TRBD1	TRBJ1-3	TRBV2	-	TGTGCCAGCAGTAAGGGGGCGTCCGGAAACACCATATATTTT	CASSKGASGNTIYF
TRBD1	TRBJ2-5	TRBV6-5	-	TGTGCCAGCAGTTTTGACAGGGGCGGTCGAGAGACCCAGTACTTC	CASSFDRGGRETQYF
-	TRBJ2-7	TRBV6-6	-	TGTGCCAGCAGTCCTGGCCGGGACGAGCAGTACTTC	CASSPGRDEQYF
TRBD1	TRBJ2-1	TRBV6-1	-	TGTGCCACCGGACAGGGGGCACATGAGCAGTTCTTC	CATGQGAHEQFF
-	TRBJ2-7	TRBV7-9	once	TGTGCCAGCAGCCCCACGGGCGGGACCGAGCAGTACTTC	CASSPTGGTEQYF
-	TRBJ2-1	TRBV5-1	-	TGCGCCAGCAGCTCGCCCCGGGAGCAGTTCTTC	CASSSPREQFF
-	TRBJ2-3	TRBV15	-	TGTGCCACCAGCAGAGATCATGATACGCAGTATTTT	CATSRDHDTQYF
TRBD2	TRBJ2-1	TRBV13	-	TGTGCCAGCAGCTTGGGGGGGGGCAATGAGCAGTTCTTC	CASSLGGGNEQFF
TRBD2	TRBJ2-7	TRBV5-1	few	TGCGCCAGCAGCTTGCTCCCAGCGGGAGGTCGGGGCGAGCAGTACTTC	CASSLLPAGGRGEQYF
TRBD1	TRBJ1-5	TRBV28	-	TGTGCCAGCAGTGGCGGGCAGGGGGGTCAGCCCCAGCATTTT	CASSGGQGGQPQHF
-	TRBJ2-7	TRBV9	-	TGTGCCAGCAGCTCTAGCAAGGGCTACGAGCAGTACTTC	CASSSSKGYEQYF
TRBD1	TRBJ2-1	TRBV5-1	-	TGCGCCAGCAGGCGACAGGGAAGGAATGTAGAGCAGTTCTTC	CASRRQGRNVEQFF
TRBD1	TRBJ2-7	TRBV7-9	-	TGTGCCAGCAGCCCACCGGGGACAGGGGGCGCTATGAGAGAGTACGAGCAGTACTTC	CASSPPGTGGAMREYEQYF
TRBD1	TRBJ2-7	TRBV30	-	TGTGCCTCCCACCGGACAGGGGATTCCTACGAGCAGTACTTC	CASHRTGDSYEQYF
TRBD2	TRBJ2-7	TRBV2	-	TGTGCCAGCAGGGGGACTAGCGGGAGATTAGGGGAGCAGTACTTC	CASRGTSGRLGEQYF
TRBD2	TRBJ2-7	TRBV2	-	TGTGCCAGCAGTGACAGCGGGGTTACCTACGAGCAGTACTTC	CASSDSGVTYEQYF
-	TRBJ1-4	TRBV10-1	-	TGCGCCAGCAGTGAATCCCCTCGGGGTGAAAAACTGTTTTTT	CASSESPRGEKLFF
-	TRBJ2-1	TRBV7-2	-	TGTGCCAGCAGCTTAGGGCAGTACAATGAGCAGTTCTTC	CASSLGQYNEQFF
-	TRBJ1-2	TRBV6-1	-	TGTGCCAGCAGGGGGGCCTATGGCTACACCTTC	CASRGAYGYTF
TRBD2	TRBJ2-1	TRBV30	-	TGTGCCTGGAGGGGATCGGGGACTAGCTTTGAGCAGTTCTTC	CAWRGSGTSFEQFF
-	TRBJ1-1	TRBV18	-	TGTGCCAGTCAAGGGGTCATGAACACTGAATCTTTCTTT	CASQGVMNTESFF
TRBD1	TRBJ1-2	TRBV6-4	-	TGTGCCAGCAGTGAAACCTGGACAGGGAACTATGGCTACACCTTC	CASSETWTGNYGYTF
TRBD2	TRBJ2-1	TRBV29-1	-	TGCAGCGTTGGGGGGACTACAGCCCACAATGAGCAGTTCTTC	CSVGGTTAHNEQFF
TRBD1	TRBJ2-7	TRBV4-1	few	TGCGCCAGCAGCTGGCCGGGACAGCTTTCCTACGAGCAGTACTTC	CASSWPGQLSYEQYF
-	TRBJ2-7	TRBV7-6	-	TGTGCCAGCAGCTTAGGACAGAACGAGCAGTACTTC	CASSLGQNEQYF
-	TRBJ2-1	TRBV2	-	TGTGCCAGCAGTGAACGGGGCAATGAGCAGTTCTTC	CASSERGNEQFF